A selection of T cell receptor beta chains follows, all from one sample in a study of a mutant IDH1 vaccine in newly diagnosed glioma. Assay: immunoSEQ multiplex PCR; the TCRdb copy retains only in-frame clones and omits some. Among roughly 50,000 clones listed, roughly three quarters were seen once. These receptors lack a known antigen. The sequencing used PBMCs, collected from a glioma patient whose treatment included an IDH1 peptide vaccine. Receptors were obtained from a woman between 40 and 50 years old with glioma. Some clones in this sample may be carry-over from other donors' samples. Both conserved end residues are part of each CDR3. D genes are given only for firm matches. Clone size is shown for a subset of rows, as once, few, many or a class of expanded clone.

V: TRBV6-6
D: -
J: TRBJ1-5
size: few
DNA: TGTGCCAGCAGTTACGGGGGTAGCAATCAGCCCCAGCATTTT
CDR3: CASSYGGSNQPQHF

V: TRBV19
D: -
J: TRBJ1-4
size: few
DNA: TGTGCCACCACGGGGGCATCTAATGAAAAACTGTTTTTT
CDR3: CATTGASNEKLFF

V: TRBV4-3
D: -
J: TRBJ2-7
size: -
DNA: TGCGCCAGCAGCCAAGCCTACGACAGCTACGAGCAGTACTTC
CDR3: CASSQAYDSYEQYF

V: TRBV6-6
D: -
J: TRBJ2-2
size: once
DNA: TGTGCCAGCCTAGTAAACACCGGGGAGCTGTTTTTT
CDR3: CASLVNTGELFF

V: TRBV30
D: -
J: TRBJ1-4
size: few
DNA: TGTGCCTGGAAATCCTCACAGGGAAGGGGTGAAAAACTGTTTTTT
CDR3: CAWKSSQGRGEKLFF

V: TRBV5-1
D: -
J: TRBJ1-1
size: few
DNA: TGCGCCAGCAGTAACCCCGAAGCTTTCTTT
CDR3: CASSNPEAFF

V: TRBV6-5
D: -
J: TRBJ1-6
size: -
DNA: TGTGCCAGCAGTAGGGAGTCCTATAATTCACCCCTCCACTTT
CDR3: CASSRESYNSPLHF

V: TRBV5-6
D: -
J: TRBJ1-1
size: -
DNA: TGTGCCAGCAGCCTCCTGACAGCGAACACTGAAGCTTTCTTT
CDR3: CASSLLTANTEAFF

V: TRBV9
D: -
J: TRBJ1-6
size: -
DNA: TGTGCCAGCAGCCCCGGTGCGGGAATCTCCTATAATTCACCCCTCCACTTT
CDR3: CASSPGAGISYNSPLHF

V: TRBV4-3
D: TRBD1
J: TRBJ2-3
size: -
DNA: TGCGCCAGCAGCCAACAGGGGGCCCCTAGCACAGATACGCAGTATTTT
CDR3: CASSQQGAPSTDTQYF

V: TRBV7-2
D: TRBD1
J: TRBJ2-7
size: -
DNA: TGTGCCAGCAGCCCCGGACAGGGCTACGAGCAGTACTTC
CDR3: CASSPGQGYEQYF

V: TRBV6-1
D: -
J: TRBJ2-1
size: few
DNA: TGTGCCAGCAGTGTAATCGGGACAACGAGGGATGAGCAGTTCTTC
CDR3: CASSVIGTTRDEQFF

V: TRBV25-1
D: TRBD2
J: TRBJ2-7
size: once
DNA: TGTGCCAGCAGTGTTAGCGGGGGAAACTACGAGCAGTACTTC
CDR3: CASSVSGGNYEQYF

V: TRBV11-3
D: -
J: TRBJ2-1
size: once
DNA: TGTGCCAGCAGCGGAAAACAGGGTTTGGAGCAGTTCTTC
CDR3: CASSGKQGLEQFF

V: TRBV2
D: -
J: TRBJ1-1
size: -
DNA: TGTGCCAGCAGTGAAGCGCCCATCACTGAAGCTTTCTTT
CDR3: CASSEAPITEAFF

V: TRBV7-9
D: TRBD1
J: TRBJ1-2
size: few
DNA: TGTGCCAGCAGCCCCGATCGGACAGGGGGGGTCTATGGCTACACCTTC
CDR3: CASSPDRTGGVYGYTF

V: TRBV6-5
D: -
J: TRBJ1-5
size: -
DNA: TGTGCCAGCAGTTACTCCCAGGGACAACAGCCCCAGCATTTT
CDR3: CASSYSQGQQPQHF

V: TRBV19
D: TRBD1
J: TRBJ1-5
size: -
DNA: TGTGCCAGTATGCGGGACAGACTCAGCAATCAGCCCCAGCATTTT
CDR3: CASMRDRLSNQPQHF

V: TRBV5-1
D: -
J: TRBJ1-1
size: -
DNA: TGCGCCAGCCGACCCAAATTCCGGGACCCTGAAGCTTTCTTT
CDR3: CASRPKFRDPEAFF

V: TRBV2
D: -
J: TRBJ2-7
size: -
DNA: TGTGCCAGCAGTCTTACAGGACTCGCCTACGAGCAGTACTTC
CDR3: CASSLTGLAYEQYF

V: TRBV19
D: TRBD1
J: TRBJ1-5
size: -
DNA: TGTGCCAGTAGTATAGGACAGGGAGGCAATCAGCCCCAGCATTTT
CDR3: CASSIGQGGNQPQHF

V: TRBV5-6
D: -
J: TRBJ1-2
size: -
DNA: TGTGCCAGCAGCCCCAGACTAAACTATGGCTACACCTTC
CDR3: CASSPRLNYGYTF

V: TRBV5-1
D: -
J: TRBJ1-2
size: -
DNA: TGCGCCAGCAGCGTGGGCCCGAACTATGGCTACACCTTC
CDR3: CASSVGPNYGYTF

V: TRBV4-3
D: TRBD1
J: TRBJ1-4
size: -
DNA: TGCGCCAGCAGCCAAGAAGGGACAGGGAATGAAAAACTGTTTTTT
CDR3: CASSQEGTGNEKLFF

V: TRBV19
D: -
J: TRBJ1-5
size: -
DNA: TGTGCCAGTAGTGCGAGGATTTTCGTAAGCAATCAGCCCCAGCATTTT
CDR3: CASSARIFVSNQPQHF

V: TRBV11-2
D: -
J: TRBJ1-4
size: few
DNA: TGTGCCAGCAGCTTTATATCGGAGGGTGAAAAACTGTTTTTT
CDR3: CASSFISEGEKLFF

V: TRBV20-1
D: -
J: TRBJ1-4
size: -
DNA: TGCGGGGGAACGGGGTTCGAAAAACTGTTTTTT
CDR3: CGGTGFEKLFF

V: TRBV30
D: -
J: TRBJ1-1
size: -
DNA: TGTGCCTGGTCGGAGGCCCCCGCCACTGAAGCTTTCTTT
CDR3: CAWSEAPATEAFF

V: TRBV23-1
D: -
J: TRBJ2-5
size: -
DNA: TGCGCCAGCAGTCAATCGCGGGCTTTGGAAGAGACCCAGTACTTC
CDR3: CASSQSRALEETQYF